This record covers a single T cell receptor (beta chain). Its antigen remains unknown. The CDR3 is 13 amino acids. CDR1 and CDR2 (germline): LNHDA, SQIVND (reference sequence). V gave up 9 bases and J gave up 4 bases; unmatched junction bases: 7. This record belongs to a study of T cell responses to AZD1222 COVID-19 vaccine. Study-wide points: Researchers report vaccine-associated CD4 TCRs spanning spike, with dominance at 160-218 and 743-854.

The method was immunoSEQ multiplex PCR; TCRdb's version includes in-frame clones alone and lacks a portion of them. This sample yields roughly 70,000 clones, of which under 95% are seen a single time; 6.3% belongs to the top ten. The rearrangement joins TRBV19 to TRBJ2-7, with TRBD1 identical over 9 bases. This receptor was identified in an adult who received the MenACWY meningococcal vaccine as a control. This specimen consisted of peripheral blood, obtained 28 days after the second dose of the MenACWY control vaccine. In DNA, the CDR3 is TGTGCCAGCGGGACAGGGACAACGTACGAGCAGTACTTC. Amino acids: CASGTGTTYEQYF.